This T cell receptor (beta chain) was recovered during a study of T cells in Graves' hyperthyroidism and ophthalmopathy. The investigators amplified TCR beta CDR3 regions from RNA transcripts. An initial round of RT-PCR targeting the TCR CDR3 relied on the HTBI primer set. Using its own MiXCR run on the multiplex PCR reads, TCRdb lists one record per CDR3 protein. Of about 640,000 distinct CDR3 sequences listed, around 15% were seen once; the top ten hold around 13%. With 2 bases removed from V and 0 bases from J, the gap between germline ends came to 13 bases. Germline V gene sequence: CDR1 MGHRA, CDR2 YSYEKL. This CDR3 has 17 amino acids.

Sequenced sample: blood. This sequence joins TRBV4-1 and TRBJ1-4; D is ambiguous. The receptor comes from a woman aged 45-60 years with Graves' ophthalmopathy. The CDR3 loop is CASSQLLPAATNEKLFF. The CDR3, as DNA: TGCGCCAGCAGCCAACTTCTCCCGGCGGCAACTAATGAAAAACTGTTTTTT.